The clone carrying this T cell receptor beta chain was observed at least ten times. Its target is not known. This record belongs to a study of metastatic and nonmetastatic thyroid tumors. Thyroid surgery was preceded by no treatment in any patient. TCRdb re-called the PCR reads with MiXCR. The repertoire holds roughly 34,000 clones, with about a fifth as singletons. Findings of the study overall: TCR beta diversity was reportedly significantly higher in malignant thyroid tumors than benign nodules, in blood and tumor.

The clonotype originates from a male donor with papillary thyroid cancer or a benign thyroid nodule (not recorded which). Some clones in this sample may be carry-over from other donors' samples. The specimen was tumor tissue.

The CDR3 bases are TGTGCCAGTAGAAATGAGTACACTGAAGCTTTCTTT. Translating it yields CASRNEYTEAFF. The chain joins TRBV19 to TRBJ1-1; no clear D gene. The CDR3 runs 12 residues. Germline V gene lookup returns CDR1 LNHDA and CDR2 SQIVND (reference sequence). Trimming cost V 6 bases and J 3 bases, with 8 bases left between them.